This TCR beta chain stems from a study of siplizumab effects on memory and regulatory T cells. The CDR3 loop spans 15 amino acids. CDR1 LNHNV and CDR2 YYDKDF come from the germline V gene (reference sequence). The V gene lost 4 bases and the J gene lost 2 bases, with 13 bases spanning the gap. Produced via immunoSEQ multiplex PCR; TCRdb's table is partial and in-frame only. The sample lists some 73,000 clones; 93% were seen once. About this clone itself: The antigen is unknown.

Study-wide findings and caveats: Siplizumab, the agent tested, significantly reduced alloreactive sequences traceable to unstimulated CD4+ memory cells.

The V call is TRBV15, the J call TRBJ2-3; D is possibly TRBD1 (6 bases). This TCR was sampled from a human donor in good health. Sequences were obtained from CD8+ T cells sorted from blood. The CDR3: CATSKGTTYTDTQYF. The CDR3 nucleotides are TGTGCCACCAGCAAAGGGACAACTTACACAGATACGCAGTATTTT.